These T cell receptor beta chains were read from a single sample in a study of human T cells and chemical hapten exposure. Each CDR3 protein is one row after TCRdb ran MiXCR on the reads. The sample lists around 120,000 distinct CDR3 sequences; less than 10% were seen once. Specimen: whole blood. The receptors were sampled from a human donor in good health. Some clones in this sample may be carry-over from other donors' samples. Each CDR3 is given with its conserved first and last residue. D genes are given only for firm matches. Clone size is shown for a subset of rows, as once, few, many or a class of expanded clone.

>few|TRBJ2-1|15|TRBV3-1|TRBD2
TGTGCCAGCAGCCCCTCTAGCGGGGGGTACAATGAGCAGTTCTTC
CASSPSSGGYNEQFF
>many|TRBJ2-1|18|TRBV6-1|TRBD2
TGTGCCAGCGTCACCGGGACTAGCGGGAGTATCTCCTACAATGAGCAGTTCTTC
CASVTGTSGSISYNEQFF
>few|TRBJ2-1|15|TRBV5-6|TRBD2
TGTGCCAGCAGCTTGGGAGCGGGAGCCAAAAATGAGCAGTTCTTC
CASSLGAGAKNEQFF
>.|TRBJ2-7|17|TRBV29-1|TRBD1
TGCAGCGCGATCCCACAGGGGACATTCCTCCCCTACTACGAGCAGTACTTC
CSAIPQGTFLPYYEQYF
>.|TRBJ2-7|12|TRBV20-1|.
TGCAGTGCTAGAGATCTGGAGGGCGAGCAGTACTTC
CSARDLEGEQYF
>.|TRBJ1-5|15|TRBV7-4|.
TGTGCCAGCAGCCCAAGGGAGAGGGGCAATCAGCCCCAGCATTTT
CASSPRERGNQPQHF
>.|TRBJ2-2|15|TRBV5-1|.
TGCGCCAGCAGCCCAACGACAGGCGAGACCGGGGAGCTGTTTTTT
CASSPTTGETGELFF
>few|TRBJ2-1|16|TRBV4-2|TRBD2
TGTGCCAGCAGCCTGGGCCCTAGCGGGAGGGTCGATGAGCAGTTCTTC
CASSLGPSGRVDEQFF
>many|TRBJ2-1|16|TRBV5-1|.
TGCGCCAGCAGCTTCGGTGGAGGGGGCCCCGTCGATGAGCAGTTCTTC
CASSFGGGGPVDEQFF
>.|TRBJ2-7|14|TRBV10-3|TRBD2
TGTGCCATCAGTGAGTCGCAGCGGGAGTACGAGCAGTACTTC
CAISESQREYEQYF
>.|TRBJ2-1|16|TRBV14|.
TGTGCCAGCAGCCAAGACGAGCGGTACTCCTACAATGAGCAGTTCTTC
CASSQDERYSYNEQFF
>many|TRBJ2-5|16|TRBV3-1|.
TGTGCCAGCAGCCAAGAAATTGGAGGAGTCCAAGAGACCCAGTACTTC
CASSQEIGGVQETQYF
>few|TRBJ2-2|14|TRBV6-2/TRBV6-3|TRBD2
TGTGCCAGCAGTTACCTGGCGGGGGACGGGGAGCTGTTTTTT
CASSYLAGDGELFF
>many|TRBJ1-1|12|TRBV6-6|TRBD1
TGTGCCAGCAGTAAACAGGGGACTGAAGCTTTCTTT
CASSKQGTEAFF
>few|TRBJ2-5|15|TRBV4-3|.
TGCGCCAGCAGCCAAGATCAGCTGACGCAAGGGACCCAGTACTTC
CASSQDQLTQGTQYF
>.|TRBJ2-4|16|TRBV3-1|.
TGTGCCAGCACCCCAGGGTCGGGAGTCTCCAAAAACATTCAGTACTTC
CASTPGSGVSKNIQYF
>many|TRBJ2-1|17|TRBV5-5|TRBD2
TGTGCCAGCAGCTTGGCCCTAGTAGCGGGAGGAGGGAATGAGCAGTTCTTC
CASSLALVAGGGNEQFF
>.|TRBJ2-5|17|TRBV7-2|.
TGTGCCAGCAGCTTAGGGGTTTACAGAGGGTACCAAGAGACCCAGTACTTC
CASSLGVYRGYQETQYF
>few|TRBJ2-5|13|TRBV12-3/TRBV12-4|TRBD1
TGTGCCAGCAGGCCCGGACAGGTCGAGACCCAGTACTTC
CASRPGQVETQYF
>.|TRBJ1-2|15|TRBV12-3/TRBV12-4|.
TGTGCCAGCATGGGAGTCCCGGGATCTAACTATGGCTACACCTTC
CASMGVPGSNYGYTF
>many|TRBJ2-2|17|TRBV3-1|TRBD2
TGTGCCAGCAGCCAAGGGGGACTAGCGGGTCGGACCGGGGAGCTGTTTTTT
CASSQGGLAGRTGELFF
>few|TRBJ2-3|17|TRBV20-1|TRBD2
TGCAGTGCCCCCCCCATAGCGGGAGGGATAGCCACAGATACGCAGTATTTT
CSAPPIAGGIATDTQYF
>many|TRBJ2-2|14|TRBV20-1|TRBD1
TGCAGTGCTAGTGGGACAGATAACACCGGGGAGCTGTTTTTT
CSASGTDNTGELFF
>few|TRBJ1-5|16|TRBV5-8|TRBD1
TGTGCCAGCAGCTTTGGACAGGGGATGCTCAATCAGCCCCAGCATTTT
CASSFGQGMLNQPQHF
>many|TRBJ2-7|14|TRBV28|.
TGTGCCAGCAATACCGGGACTCGTTCCTACGAGCAGTACTTC
CASNTGTRSYEQYF